A single sample gave rise to the 15 T cell receptor beta chains below, sequenced in a study of cytomegalovirus exposure and HLA in healthy donors. Sequenced by immunoSEQ multiplex PCR; TCRdb stores in-frame clones only, minus some. Among approximately 65,000 clones listed, roughly 96% were seen once. Material for sequencing was PBMCs. These TCRs come from a man in his late teens or twenties in good health and CMV-seronegative.

The chain joins TRBV6-6 to TRBJ2-1, with D perhaps matching TRBD1 (5 bases). This CDR3 contains 12 residues. The V gene's germline CDR1 is MNHNY and CDR2 SVGAGI (reference sequence). V was cut by 8 bases and J by 10 bases, with 15 bases left in between. CDR3 sequence (DNA): TGTGCCAGCGCGTCAGGGCACAGCGAGCAGTTCTTC. Translating it yields CASASGHSEQFF.

The genes are TRBV11-2 and TRBJ2-1; weak D call: TRBD1 (6 bases). This CDR3 region has 12 residues. V dropped 5 bases and J dropped 9 bases, with 11 bases sitting between them. Germline CDR1 SGHAT, CDR2 FQNNGV. The DNA for the CDR3 is TGTGCCAGCAGCCGTCAGGGGCGTGAGCAGTTCTTC. Translated: CASSRQGREQFF. Based on the CDR3 plus reference TRBV11-2 and TRBJ2-1, the full variable domain is EAGVAQSPRYKIIEKRQSVAFWCNPISGHATLYWYQQILGQGPKLLIQFQNNGVVDDSQLPKDRFSAERLKGVDSTLKIQPAKLEDSAVYLCASSRQGREQFFGPGTRLTVL.

The rearrangement links TRBV7-9 to TRBJ1-2; 10 bases are shared with TRBD1. CDR1 is SEHNR and CDR2 is FQNEAQ in the germline V gene (reference sequence). The CDR3 contains 15 residues. V lost 4 bases and J lost 5; bases outside the gene matches: 7. The CDR3 loop is CASSSRDRGWYGYTF. DNA for the CDR3: TGTGCCAGCAGCTCCCGGGACAGGGGATGGTATGGCTACACCTTC.

The chain joins TRBV5-1 to TRBJ2-3, with 7 positions matching TRBD2. The CDR3 is 15 amino acids. Losses at the gene ends were 1 base for V and 0 bases for J; bases not matched to a gene: 2. The germline gives CDR1 SGHRS, CDR2 YFSETQ. As DNA, the CDR3 is TGCGCCAGCAGCTTGCCTAGCGGTAGCACAGATACGCAGTATTTT. This translates into CASSLPSGSTDTQYF.

This clone occurred once. The chain combines TRBV5-5 with TRBJ1-1; 9 bases are shared with TRBD1. CDR3 size: 15 residues. Germline CDR1 SGHKS, CDR2 YYEKEE (reference sequence). The ends lost 0 bases at V and 3 bases at J; junction bases unmatched: 3. The DNA of the CDR3 is TGTGCCAGCAGCTTGGTGGACAGGGGTCACACTGAAGCTTTCTTT. The encoded protein is CASSLVDRGHTEAFF.

This clone was picked up one time. The CDR3 protein is CASSQGLSYEQYF. The CDR3 nucleotides read TGCGCCAGCAGCCAAGGTCTTAGCTACGAGCAGTACTTC. The gene calls are TRBV4-1 and TRBJ2-5; no definite D call. The tail of the sequence fits TRBJ2-7 better, so the J call may be wrong. This CDR3 comprises 13 residues. Germline V gene data show CDR1 as MGHRA and CDR2 as YSYEKL.

The V call is TRBV6-1, the J call TRBJ1-5; weak D call: TRBD1 (6 bases). Trimming removed 2 bases at V and 6 bases at J, with 11 bases between. CDR3 length: 14 residues. CDR1 and CDR2 from the germline V gene are MNHNS and SASEGT. The DNA of the CDR3 is TGTGCCAGCAGTGAAAGTGAAGGGGGTCAGCCCCAGCATTTT. This translates into CASSESEGGQPQHF.

The chain joins TRBV7-6 to TRBJ2-3, with TRBD1 as a possible D gene (5 bases). The germline V gene has CDR1 SGHVS and CDR2 FNYEAQ. Trimming took 2 bases from V and 0 from J, leaving 6 bases between them. This CDR3 comprises 14 residues. CDR3 sequence (DNA): TGTGCCAGCAGCTTACAGGGTAGCACAGATACGCAGTATTTT. Residues: CASSLQGSTDTQYF.

This chain uses TRBV4-1 with TRBJ1-4; TRBD1 matches at 10 bases. The CDR3 has 14 amino acids. Germline V gene sequence: CDR1 MGHRA, CDR2 YSYEKL. The trim removed 5 bases at V and 8 bases at J, leaving 5 bases unmatched. CDR3 sequence (DNA): TGCGCCAGCAGCGCCGGGACAGGGGACGAAAAACTGTTTTTT. Its translation is CASSAGTGDEKLFF.

The V and J genes are TRBV29-1 and TRBJ1-1; D may be TRBD1 (6 bases). The V and J ends lost 4 bases and 3 bases respectively, with 9 bases between them. The CDR3 covers 12 residues. Germline V CDR1 and CDR2: SQVTM, ANQGSEA. The CDR3 nucleotides read TGCAGCGTTGGGGAGGGGGACACTGAAGCTTTCTTT. Amino acids: CSVGEGDTEAFF.

The chain carries TRBV5-4 and TRBJ2-7; 7 positions agree with TRBD2. With 5 bases clipped from V and 1 base from J, the junction kept 15 bases outside the gene matches. Germline V CDR1 and CDR2: SGHNT, YYREEE (reference sequence). The CDR3 loop spans 17 amino acids. The CDR3 DNA reads as TGTGCCAGCAGGCCGCAGTCCGGGCGGGAGAGTTCCTACGAGCAGTACTTC. Its protein is CASRPQSGRESSYEQYF.

The count of this clone is one. The chain joins TRBV11-3 to TRBJ2-1; 8 nucleotides line up with TRBD1. The V gene end was trimmed by 5 bases and the J gene end by 8 bases; junction bases not matched to a gene: 8. There are 14 residues in the CDR3. The germline V gene encodes CDR1 SGHNT and CDR2 YENEEA. The CDR3: CASSPRTGRHEQFF. The CDR3 bases are TGTGCCAGCAGCCCCCGGACAGGGAGGCATGAGCAGTTCTTC.

J is TRBJ2-7 and V is TRBV11-2; 7 bases line up with TRBD1. V shed 2 bases and J 4 bases; nucleotides not matched to a gene: 5. Germline-derived CDR1 and CDR2 are SGHAT and FQNNGV. The CDR3 length is 14 residues. Here the CDR3 DNA reads TGTGCCAGCAGCTTAAACCACAGGGGATACGAGCAGTACTTC. Translated: CASSLNHRGYEQYF.

The rearrangement links TRBV5-1 to TRBJ2-5; D perhaps matches TRBD2 (5 bases). The CDR3 covers 15 residues. The germline V gene encodes CDR1 SGHRS and CDR2 YFSETQ. The V end lost 0 bases, the J end lost 5 bases, and 14 bases lay between the germline ends. CDR3 sequence reads: CASSLGAGKHETQYF. CDR3 nucleotide sequence: TGCGCCAGCAGCTTGGGGGCCGGGAAACATGAGACCCAGTACTTC.

The chain combines TRBV30 with TRBJ1-2; 9 bases line up with TRBD1. Germline CDR1 reads GTSNPN; CDR2 reads SVGIG (reference sequence). The CDR3 has 14 residues. The CDR3 DNA sequence: TGTGGCTGTAGGGACAGGGAAGCTAACTATGGCTACACCTTC. Translated, it gives CGCRDREANYGYTF.